A selection of T cell receptor beta chains follows, all from one sample in a study of blood T cell repertoires in COVID-19. Sequencing used immunoSEQ multiplex PCR; TCRdb keeps in-frame clones, though not all of them. The table includes roughly 120,000 clones, 80% to 90% detected once. The sequenced sample was peripheral blood. The receptors were gathered from an elderly woman with active or convalescent COVID-19. CDR3s include the opening cysteine and the closing phenylalanine or tryptophan. A D gene is named only where the DNA matches it firmly.

J: TRBJ2-3; D: TRBD1; V: TRBV6-6; DNA: TGTGCCAGCAACACCGGGACAGGGGGCGCAGATACGCAGTATTTT; CDR3: CASNTGTGGADTQYF
J: TRBJ2-4; D: .; V: TRBV7-9; DNA: TGTGCCAGCAGCTCACCCTTCCAACCCGGGGACATTCAGTACTTC; CDR3: CASSSPFQPGDIQYF
J: TRBJ2-7; D: .; V: TRBV11-2; DNA: TGTGCCAGCAGCTTGAGCACAGGGCCCTCCTACGAGCAGTACTTC; CDR3: CASSLSTGPSYEQYF
J: TRBJ2-3; D: .; V: TRBV5-1; DNA: TGCGCCAGCAGCTTGGTATCAGATACGCAGTATTTT; CDR3: CASSLVSDTQYF
J: TRBJ1-5; D: .; V: TRBV28; DNA: TGTGCCAGCAGCCGATTACAGCGGATTAGCAATCAGCCCCAGCATTTT; CDR3: CASSRLQRISNQPQHF
J: TRBJ2-7; D: .; V: TRBV9; DNA: TGTGCCAGCAGCGTAGGAGCGGGCATACTCTACGAGCAGTACTTC; CDR3: CASSVGAGILYEQYF
J: TRBJ1-2; D: TRBD1; V: TRBV2; DNA: TGTGCCAGCAGTGGGGGACAGGCCTACTATGGCTACACCTTC; CDR3: CASSGGQAYYGYTF
J: TRBJ2-5; D: TRBD2; V: TRBV5-1; DNA: TGCGCCAGCGGTACGACCGGGACTAGGGCGGAGACCCAGTACTTC; CDR3: CASGTTGTRAETQYF
J: TRBJ2-6; D: .; V: TRBV19; DNA: TGTGCCAGTACTTTAATGTCTGGGGCCAACGTCCTGACTTTC; CDR3: CASTLMSGANVLTF
J: TRBJ1-5; D: TRBD1; V: TRBV6-5; DNA: TGTGCCAGCAGGACACGACAGGGCCATTATCCCCAGCATTTT; CDR3: CASRTRQGHYPQHF